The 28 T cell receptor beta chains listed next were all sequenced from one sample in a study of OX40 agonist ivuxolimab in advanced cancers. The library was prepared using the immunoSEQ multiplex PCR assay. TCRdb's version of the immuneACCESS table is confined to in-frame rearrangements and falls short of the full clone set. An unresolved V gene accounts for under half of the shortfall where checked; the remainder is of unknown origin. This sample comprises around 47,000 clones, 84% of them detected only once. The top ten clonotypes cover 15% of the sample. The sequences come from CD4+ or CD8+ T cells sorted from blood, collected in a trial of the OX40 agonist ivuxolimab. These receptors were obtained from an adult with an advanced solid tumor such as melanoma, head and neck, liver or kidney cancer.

The CDR3 protein is CASSVAGQPSYNEQFF. CDR3 DNA sequence: TGTGCCAGCAGCGTAGCCGGACAGCCCTCCTACAATGAGCAGTTCTTC. The gene calls are TRBV9 and TRBJ2-1, with D perhaps TRBD1 (6 bases). This CDR3 comprises 16 residues. Germline V gene data show CDR1 as SGDLS and CDR2 as YYNGEE. V was pared by 0 bases and J by 0 bases, with 10 bases between.

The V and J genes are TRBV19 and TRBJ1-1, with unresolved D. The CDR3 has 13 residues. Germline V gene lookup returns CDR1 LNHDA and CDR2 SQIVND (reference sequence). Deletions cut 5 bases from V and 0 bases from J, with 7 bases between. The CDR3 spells CASSSTLNTEAFF. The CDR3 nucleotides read TGTGCCAGTAGTTCTACATTGAACACTGAAGCTTTCTTT.

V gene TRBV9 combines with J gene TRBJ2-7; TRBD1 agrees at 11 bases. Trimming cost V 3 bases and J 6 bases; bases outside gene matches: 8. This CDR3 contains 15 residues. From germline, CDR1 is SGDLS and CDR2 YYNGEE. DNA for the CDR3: TGTGCCAGCAGCGAATCGGGACAGGGGGGATCCGAGCAGTACTTC. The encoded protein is CASSESGQGGSEQYF.

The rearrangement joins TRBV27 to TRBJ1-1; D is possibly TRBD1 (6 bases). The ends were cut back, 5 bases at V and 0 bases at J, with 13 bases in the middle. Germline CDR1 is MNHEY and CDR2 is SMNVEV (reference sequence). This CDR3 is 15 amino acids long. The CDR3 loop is CASSPQGQMNTEAFF. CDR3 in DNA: TGTGCCAGCAGTCCCCAGGGACAAATGAACACTGAAGCTTTCTTT.

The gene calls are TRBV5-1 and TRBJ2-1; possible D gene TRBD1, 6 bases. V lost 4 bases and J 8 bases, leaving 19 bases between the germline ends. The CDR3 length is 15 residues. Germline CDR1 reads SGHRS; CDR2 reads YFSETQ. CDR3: CASSPGTSKGDEQFF. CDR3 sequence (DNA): TGCGCCAGCAGCCCCGGGACATCCAAGGGGGATGAGCAGTTCTTC. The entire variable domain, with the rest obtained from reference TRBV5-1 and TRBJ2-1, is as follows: KAGVTQTPRYLIKTRGQQVTLSCSPISGHRSVSWYQQTPGQGLQFLFEYFSETQRNKGNFPGRFSGRQFSNSRSEMNVSTLELGDSALYLCASSPGTSKGDEQFFGPGTRLTVL.

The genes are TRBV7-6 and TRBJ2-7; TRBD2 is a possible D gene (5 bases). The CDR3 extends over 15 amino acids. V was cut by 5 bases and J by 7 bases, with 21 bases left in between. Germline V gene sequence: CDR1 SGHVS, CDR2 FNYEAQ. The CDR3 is CASSPASVPSGEQYF. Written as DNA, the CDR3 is TGTGCCAGCAGCCCGGCATCGGTCCCTTCGGGGGAGCAGTACTTC.

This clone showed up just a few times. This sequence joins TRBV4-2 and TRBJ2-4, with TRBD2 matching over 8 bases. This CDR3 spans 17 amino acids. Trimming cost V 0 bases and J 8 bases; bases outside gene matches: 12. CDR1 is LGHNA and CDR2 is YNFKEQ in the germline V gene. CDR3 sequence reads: CASSQEIAGRYEDIQYF. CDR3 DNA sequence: TGTGCCAGCAGCCAAGAGATAGCGGGGAGATACGAGGACATTCAGTACTTC.

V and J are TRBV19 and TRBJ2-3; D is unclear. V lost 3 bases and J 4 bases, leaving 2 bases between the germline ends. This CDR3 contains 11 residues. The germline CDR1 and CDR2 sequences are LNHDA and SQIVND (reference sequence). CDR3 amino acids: CASSISDTQYF. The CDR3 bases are TGTGCCAGTAGTATCTCAGATACGCAGTATTTT.

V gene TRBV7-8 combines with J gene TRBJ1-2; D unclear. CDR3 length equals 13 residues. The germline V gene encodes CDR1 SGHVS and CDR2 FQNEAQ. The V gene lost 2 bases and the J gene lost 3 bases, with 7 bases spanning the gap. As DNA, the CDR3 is TGTGCCAGCAGCTTACCCAGTTACTATGGCTACACCTTC. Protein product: CASSLPSYYGYTF. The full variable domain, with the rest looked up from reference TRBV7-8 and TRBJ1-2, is GAGVSQSPRYKVAKRGQDVALRCDPISGHVSLFWYQQALGQGPEFLTYFQNEAQLDKSGLPSDRFFAERPEGSVSTLKIQRTQQEDSAVYLCASSLPSYYGYTFGSGTRLTVV.

The CDR3 nucleotides are TGTGCCAGCAGGCCTACAACAGGGGGACAAAATTCACCCCTCCACTTT. Its protein is CASRPTTGGQNSPLHF. The chain links TRBV27 to TRBJ1-6, with 8 bases matching TRBD1. Germline V gene lookup returns CDR1 MNHEY and CDR2 SMNVEV (reference sequence). The length of the CDR3 is 16 residues. V gave up 6 bases and J gave up 7 bases; unmatched junction bases: 11.

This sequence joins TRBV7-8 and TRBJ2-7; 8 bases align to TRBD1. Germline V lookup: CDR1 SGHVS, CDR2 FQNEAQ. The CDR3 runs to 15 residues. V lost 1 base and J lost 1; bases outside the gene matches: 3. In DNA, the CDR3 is TGTGCCAGCAGCTTAGGTGGACAGGGATCCTACGAGCAGTACTTC. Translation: CASSLGGQGSYEQYF.

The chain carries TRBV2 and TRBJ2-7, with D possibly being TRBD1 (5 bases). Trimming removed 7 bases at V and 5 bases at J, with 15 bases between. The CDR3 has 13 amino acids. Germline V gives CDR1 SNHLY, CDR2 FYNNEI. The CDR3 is CASMDSGADEQYF. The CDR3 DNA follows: TGTGCCAGCATGGATTCTGGGGCGGACGAGCAGTACTTC.

CDR3 DNA sequence: TGCGCCAGCAGCCCAACCGGGACCGATAACTCTGGGGCCAACGTCCTGACTTTC. Translated, it gives CASSPTGTDNSGANVLTF. The chain carries TRBV5-1 and TRBJ2-6; the D gene could be TRBD1 or TRBD2 (5 bases each). Trimming left V 4 bases short and J 0 bases short, with 17 bases between. In germline, CDR1 is SGHRS, CDR2 YFSETQ. The length of the CDR3 is 18 residues.

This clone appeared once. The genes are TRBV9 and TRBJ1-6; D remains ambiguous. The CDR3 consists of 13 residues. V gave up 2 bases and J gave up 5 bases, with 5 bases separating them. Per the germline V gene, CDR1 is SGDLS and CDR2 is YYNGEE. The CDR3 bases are TGTGCCAGCAGCGTCAGTAATAATTCACCCCTCCACTTT. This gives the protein CASSVSNNSPLHF.

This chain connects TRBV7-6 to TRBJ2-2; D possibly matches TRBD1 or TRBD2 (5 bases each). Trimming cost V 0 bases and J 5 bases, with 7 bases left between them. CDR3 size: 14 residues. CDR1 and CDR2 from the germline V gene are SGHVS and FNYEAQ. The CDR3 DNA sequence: TGTGCCAGCAGCTTAGCGGGGGATACCGGGGAGCTGTTTTTT. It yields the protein CASSLAGDTGELFF.

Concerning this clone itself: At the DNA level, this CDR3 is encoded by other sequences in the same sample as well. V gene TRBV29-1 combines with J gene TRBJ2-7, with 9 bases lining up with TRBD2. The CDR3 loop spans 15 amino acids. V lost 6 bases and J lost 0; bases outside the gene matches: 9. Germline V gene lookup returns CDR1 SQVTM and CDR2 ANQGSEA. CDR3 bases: TGCAGCGTGCGGGGGGGGGCGGTGAGCTCCTACGAGCAGTACTTC. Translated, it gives CSVRGGAVSSYEQYF.

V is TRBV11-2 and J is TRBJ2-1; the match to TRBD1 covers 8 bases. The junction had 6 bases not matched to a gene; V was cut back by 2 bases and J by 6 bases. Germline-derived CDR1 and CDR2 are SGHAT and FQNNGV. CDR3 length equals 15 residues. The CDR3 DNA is TGTGCCAGCAGCTTAACCGAGACAGGGGCCAATGAGCAGTTCTTC. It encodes CASSLTETGANEQFF.

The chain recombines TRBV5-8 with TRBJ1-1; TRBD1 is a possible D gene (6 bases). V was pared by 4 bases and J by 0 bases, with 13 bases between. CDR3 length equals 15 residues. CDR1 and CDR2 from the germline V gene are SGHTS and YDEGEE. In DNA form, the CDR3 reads TGTGCCAGCAGCCTGTATACAGGGTTGAACACTGAAGCTTTCTTT. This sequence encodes CASSLYTGLNTEAFF.

CDR3 protein: CASSVSRAPYNEQFF. The CDR3 nucleotides are TGTGCCAGCAGCGTTAGCAGAGCGCCCTACAATGAGCAGTTCTTC. The gene calls are TRBV13 and TRBJ2-1; D is unresolved. V was cut by 5 bases and J by 2 bases, with 13 bases left in between. Looked up from germline, CDR1 is PRHDT and CDR2 is FYEKMQ (reference sequence). The CDR3 is 15 amino acids.

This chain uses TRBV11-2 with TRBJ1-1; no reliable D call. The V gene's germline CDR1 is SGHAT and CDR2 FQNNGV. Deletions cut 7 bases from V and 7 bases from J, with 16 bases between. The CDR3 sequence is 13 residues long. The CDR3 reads CASTLTPGSEAFF. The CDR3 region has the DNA TGTGCCAGCACCCTCACCCCGGGAAGTGAAGCTTTCTTT.

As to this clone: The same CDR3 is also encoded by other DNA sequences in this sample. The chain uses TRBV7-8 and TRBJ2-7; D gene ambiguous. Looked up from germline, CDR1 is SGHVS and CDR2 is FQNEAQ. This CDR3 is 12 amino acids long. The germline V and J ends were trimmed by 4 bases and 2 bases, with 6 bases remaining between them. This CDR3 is CASSSRTYEQYF. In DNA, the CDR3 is TGTGCCAGCAGCTCTCGGACCTACGAGCAGTACTTC.

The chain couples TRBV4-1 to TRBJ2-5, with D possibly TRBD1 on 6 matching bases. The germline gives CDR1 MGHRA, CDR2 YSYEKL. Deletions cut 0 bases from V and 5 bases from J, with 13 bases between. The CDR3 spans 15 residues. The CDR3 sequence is CASSQDRRGMETQYF. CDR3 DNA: TGCGCCAGCAGCCAAGACCGCAGGGGTATGGAGACCCAGTACTTC.

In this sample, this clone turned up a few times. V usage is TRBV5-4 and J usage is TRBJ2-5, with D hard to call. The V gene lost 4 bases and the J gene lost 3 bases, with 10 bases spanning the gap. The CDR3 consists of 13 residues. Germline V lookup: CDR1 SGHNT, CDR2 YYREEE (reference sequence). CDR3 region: CASSVELEETQYF. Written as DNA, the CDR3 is TGTGCCAGCAGCGTCGAATTGGAAGAGACCCAGTACTTC.

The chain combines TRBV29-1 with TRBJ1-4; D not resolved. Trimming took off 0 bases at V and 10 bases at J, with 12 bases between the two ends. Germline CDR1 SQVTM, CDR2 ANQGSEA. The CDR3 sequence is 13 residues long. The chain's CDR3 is CSVEEGGRRKLFF. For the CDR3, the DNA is TGCAGCGTTGAAGAGGGAGGGCGGCGAAAACTGTTTTTT.

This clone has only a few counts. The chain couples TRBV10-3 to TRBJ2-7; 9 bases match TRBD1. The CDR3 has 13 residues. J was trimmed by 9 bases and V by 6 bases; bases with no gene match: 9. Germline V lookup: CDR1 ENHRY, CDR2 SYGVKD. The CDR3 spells CAIRAGDRELQYF. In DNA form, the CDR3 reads TGTGCCATCAGGGCCGGGGACAGGGAGTTGCAGTACTTC.

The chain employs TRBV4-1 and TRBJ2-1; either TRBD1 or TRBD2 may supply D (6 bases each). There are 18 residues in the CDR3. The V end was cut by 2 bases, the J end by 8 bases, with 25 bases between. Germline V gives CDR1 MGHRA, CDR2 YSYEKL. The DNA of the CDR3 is TGCGCCAGCAGCCAACGGGGGCAGTCTCCCCGGCTACTCGATGAGCAGTTCTTC. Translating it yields CASSQRGQSPRLLDEQFF.

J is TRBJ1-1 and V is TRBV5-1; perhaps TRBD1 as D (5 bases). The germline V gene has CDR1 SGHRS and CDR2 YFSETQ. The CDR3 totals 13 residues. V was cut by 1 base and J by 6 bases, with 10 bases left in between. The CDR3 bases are TGCGCCAGCAGCTTGTGGGTGGGGGCTGAAGCTTTCTTT. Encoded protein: CASSLWVGAEAFF.

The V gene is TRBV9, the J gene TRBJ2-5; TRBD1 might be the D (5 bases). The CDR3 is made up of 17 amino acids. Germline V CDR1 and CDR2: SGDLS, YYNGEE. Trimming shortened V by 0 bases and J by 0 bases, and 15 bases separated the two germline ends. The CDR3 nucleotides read TGTGCCAGCAGCGTAGCTTTGGGGCCAAGTTACCAAGAGACCCAGTACTTC. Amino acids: CASSVALGPSYQETQYF.